This T cell receptor (beta chain) was recovered during a study of post-analysis software for immune sequencing data. Study observations and caveats: Among about 5 TRBV segments more frequent in patients than controls were TRBV5-6, TRBV5-1 and TRBV20-1. When the samples were clustered directly with F measure, those that had been prepared in the same batch showed strong co-clustering.

Unique molecular identifiers were built into the TCR beta cDNA libraries. TCRdb ran MiXCR on the PCR reads and lists one entry per CDR3 protein. The sample gives roughly 650,000 distinct CDR3 sequences, 55% to 60% of which show up once; around 11% is in the top ten. Germline V lookup: CDR1 SGHKS, CDR2 YYEKEE (reference sequence). Trimming at V came to 4 bases and at J to 7 bases, leaving 11 bases not matched to a gene. The CDR3 totals 15 residues. For this clonotype: Its antigen remains unknown.

The sequenced sample was blood. The chain is built from TRBV5-5 and TRBJ2-1; 7 bases align to TRBD2. This receptor was identified in a girl aged 2 to 10 with multiple sclerosis. The CDR3 loop reads CASSEYGTNDNEQFF. CDR3 sequence (DNA): TGTGCCAGCAGCGAATATGGGACTAATGATAATGAGCAGTTCTTC. Together with reference TRBV5-5 and TRBJ2-1, the CDR3 gives the full variable domain: DAGVTQSPTHLIKTRGQQVTLRCSPISGHKSVSWYQQVLGQGPQFIFQYYEKEERGRGNFPDRFSARQFPNYSSELNVNALLLGDSALYLCASSEYGTNDNEQFFGPGTRLTVL.